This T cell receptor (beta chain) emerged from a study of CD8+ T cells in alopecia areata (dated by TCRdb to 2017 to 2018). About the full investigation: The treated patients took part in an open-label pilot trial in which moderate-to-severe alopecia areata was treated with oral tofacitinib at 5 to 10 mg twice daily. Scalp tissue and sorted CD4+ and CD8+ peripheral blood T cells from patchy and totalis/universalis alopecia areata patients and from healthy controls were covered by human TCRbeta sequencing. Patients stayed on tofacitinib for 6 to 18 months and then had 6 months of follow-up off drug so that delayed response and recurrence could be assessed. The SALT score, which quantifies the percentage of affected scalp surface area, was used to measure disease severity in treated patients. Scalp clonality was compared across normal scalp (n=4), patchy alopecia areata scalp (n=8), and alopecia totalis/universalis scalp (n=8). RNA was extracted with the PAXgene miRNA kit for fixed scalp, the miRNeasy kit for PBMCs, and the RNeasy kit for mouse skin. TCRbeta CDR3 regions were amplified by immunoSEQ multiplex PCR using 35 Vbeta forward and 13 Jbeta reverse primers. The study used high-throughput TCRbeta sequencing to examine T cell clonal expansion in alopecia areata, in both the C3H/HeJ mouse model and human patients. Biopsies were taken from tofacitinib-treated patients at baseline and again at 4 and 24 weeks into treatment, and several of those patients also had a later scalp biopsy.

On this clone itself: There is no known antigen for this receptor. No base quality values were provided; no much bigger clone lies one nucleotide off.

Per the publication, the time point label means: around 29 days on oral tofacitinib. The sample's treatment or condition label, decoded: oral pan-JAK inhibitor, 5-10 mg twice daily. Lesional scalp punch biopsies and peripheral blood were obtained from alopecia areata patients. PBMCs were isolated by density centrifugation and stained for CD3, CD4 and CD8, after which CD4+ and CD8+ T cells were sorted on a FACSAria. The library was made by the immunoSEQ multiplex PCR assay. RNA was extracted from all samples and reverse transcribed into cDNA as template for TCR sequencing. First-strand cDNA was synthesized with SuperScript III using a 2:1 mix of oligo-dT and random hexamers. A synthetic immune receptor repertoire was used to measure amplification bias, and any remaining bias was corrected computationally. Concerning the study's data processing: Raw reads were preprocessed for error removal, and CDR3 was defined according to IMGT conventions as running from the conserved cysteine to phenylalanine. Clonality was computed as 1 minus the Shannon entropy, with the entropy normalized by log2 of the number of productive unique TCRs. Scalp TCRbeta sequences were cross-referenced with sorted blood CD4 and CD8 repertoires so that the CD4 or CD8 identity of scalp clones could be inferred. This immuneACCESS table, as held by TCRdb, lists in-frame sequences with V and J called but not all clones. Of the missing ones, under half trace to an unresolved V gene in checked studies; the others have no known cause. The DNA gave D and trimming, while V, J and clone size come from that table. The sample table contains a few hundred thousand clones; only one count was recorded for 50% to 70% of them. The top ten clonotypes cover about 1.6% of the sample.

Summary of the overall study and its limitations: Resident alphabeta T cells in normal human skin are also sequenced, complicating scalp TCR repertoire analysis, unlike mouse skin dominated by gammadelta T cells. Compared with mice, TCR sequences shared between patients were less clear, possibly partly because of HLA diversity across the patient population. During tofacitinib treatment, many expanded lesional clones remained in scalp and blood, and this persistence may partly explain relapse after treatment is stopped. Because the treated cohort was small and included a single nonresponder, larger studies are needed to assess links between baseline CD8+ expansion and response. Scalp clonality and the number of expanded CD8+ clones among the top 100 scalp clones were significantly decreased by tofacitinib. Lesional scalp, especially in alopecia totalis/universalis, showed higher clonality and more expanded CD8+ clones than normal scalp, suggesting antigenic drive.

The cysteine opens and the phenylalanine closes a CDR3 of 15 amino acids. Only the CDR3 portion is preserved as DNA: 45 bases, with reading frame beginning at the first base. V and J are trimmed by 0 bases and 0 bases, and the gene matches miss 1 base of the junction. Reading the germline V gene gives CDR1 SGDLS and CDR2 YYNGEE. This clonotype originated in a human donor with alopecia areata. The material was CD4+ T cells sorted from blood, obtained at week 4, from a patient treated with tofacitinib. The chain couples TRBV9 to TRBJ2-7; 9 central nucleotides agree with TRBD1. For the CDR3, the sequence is CASSVGTGVSYEQYF. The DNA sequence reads TGTGCCAGCAGCGTAGGGACAGGGGTCTCCTACGAGCAGTACTTC.